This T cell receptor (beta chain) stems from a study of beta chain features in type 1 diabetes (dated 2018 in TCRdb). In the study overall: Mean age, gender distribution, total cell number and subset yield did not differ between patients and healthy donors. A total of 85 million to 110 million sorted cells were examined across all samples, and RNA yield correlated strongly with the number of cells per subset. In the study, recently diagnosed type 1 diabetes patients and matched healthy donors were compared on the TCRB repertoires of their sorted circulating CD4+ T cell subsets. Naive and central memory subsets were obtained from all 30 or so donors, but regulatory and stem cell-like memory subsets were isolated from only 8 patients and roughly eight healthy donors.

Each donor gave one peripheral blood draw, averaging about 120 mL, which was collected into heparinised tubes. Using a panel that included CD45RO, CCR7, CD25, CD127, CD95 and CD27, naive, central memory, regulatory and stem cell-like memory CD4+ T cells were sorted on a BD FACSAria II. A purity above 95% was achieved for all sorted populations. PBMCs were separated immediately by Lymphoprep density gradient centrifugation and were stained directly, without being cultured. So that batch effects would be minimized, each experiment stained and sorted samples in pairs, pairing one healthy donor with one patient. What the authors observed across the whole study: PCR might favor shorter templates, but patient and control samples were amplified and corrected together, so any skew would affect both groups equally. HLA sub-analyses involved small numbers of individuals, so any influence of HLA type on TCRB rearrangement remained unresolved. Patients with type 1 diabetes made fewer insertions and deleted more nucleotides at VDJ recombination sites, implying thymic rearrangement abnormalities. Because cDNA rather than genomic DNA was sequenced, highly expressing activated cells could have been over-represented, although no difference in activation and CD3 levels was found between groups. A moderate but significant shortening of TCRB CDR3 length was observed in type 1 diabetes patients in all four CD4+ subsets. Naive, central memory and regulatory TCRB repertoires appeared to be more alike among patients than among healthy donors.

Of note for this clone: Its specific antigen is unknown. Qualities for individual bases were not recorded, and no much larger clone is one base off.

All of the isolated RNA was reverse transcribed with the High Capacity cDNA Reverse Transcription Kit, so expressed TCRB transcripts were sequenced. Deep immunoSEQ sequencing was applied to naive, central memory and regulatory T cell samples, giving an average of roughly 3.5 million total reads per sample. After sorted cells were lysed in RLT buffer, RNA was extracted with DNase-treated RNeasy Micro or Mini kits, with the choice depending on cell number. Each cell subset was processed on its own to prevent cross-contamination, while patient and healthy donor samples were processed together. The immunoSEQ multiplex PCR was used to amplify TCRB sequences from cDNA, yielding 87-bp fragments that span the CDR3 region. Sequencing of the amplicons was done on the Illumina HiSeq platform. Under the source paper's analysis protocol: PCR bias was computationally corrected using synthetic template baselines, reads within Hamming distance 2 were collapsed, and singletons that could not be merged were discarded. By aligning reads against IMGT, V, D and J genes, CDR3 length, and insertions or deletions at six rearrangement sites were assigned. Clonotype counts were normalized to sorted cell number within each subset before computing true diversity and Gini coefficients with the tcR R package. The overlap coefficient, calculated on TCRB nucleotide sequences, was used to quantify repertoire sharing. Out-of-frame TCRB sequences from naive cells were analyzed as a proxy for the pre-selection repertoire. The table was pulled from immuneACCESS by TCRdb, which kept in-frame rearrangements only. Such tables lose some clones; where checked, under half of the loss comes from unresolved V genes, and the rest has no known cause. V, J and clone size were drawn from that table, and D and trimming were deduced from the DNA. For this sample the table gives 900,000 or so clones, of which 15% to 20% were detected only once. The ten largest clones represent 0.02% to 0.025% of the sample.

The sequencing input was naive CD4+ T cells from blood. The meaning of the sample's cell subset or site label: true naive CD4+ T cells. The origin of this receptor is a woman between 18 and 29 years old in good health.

This receptor carries the CDR3 CASSPDREQFF. The DNA reads as follows: TGTGCCAGCTCACCGGACAGGGAGCAGTTCTTC. The V and J genes are TRBV18 and TRBJ2-1, with TRBD1 identical over 7 junction bases. Here V drops 3 bases and J drops 10 bases, and the junction holds 0 bases not matched to any gene. From the germline V gene, CDR1 is KGHSH and CDR2 is LQKENI. The CDR3, cysteine through phenylalanine, is 11 amino acids long. The read is trimmed to its CDR3 DNA, 33 bases read in frame from base 1. Reference TRBV18 and TRBJ2-1 genes cover what lies past the CDR3, so the full variable domain is NAGVMQNPRHLVRRRGQEARLRCSPMKGHSHVYWYRQLPEEGLKFMVYLQKENIIDESGMPKERFSAEFPKEGPSILRIQQVVRGDSAAYFCASSPDREQFFGPGTRLTVL.